The rows below give T cell receptor beta chains drawn from one sample of a study of PD-L1 blockade in urothelial cancer. The assay was immunoSEQ multiplex PCR, and TCRdb's table has in-frame clones only and misses some. This sample has over 35,000 clones, with about 85% found just once. The material sequenced was PBMCs, taken around atezolizumab (anti-PD-L1) treatment. The origin of the receptors is a man older than 75 with urothelial cancer. CDR3s include the opening cysteine and the closing phenylalanine or tryptophan. Each record gives: V gene, J gene, D gene, clone size, CDR3 DNA, CDR3 protein. A D gene is named only where the DNA matches it firmly. Size values are once, few and many counts, or a class for expanded clones, and some rows have none.

V: TRBV5-4
J: TRBJ2-6
D: -
size: -
DNA: TGTGCCAGCAGCTTTAGCGCTGGGGCCAACGTCCTGACTTTC
CDR3: CASSFSAGANVLTF

V: TRBV19
J: TRBJ2-7
D: -
size: -
DNA: TGTGCCAGTAGTATAAACCGGGACTACGAGCAGTACTTC
CDR3: CASSINRDYEQYF

V: TRBV5-1
J: TRBJ2-3
D: TRBD2
size: once
DNA: TGCGCCAGCAGGACTAGCGGTTACACAGATACGCAGTATTTT
CDR3: CASRTSGYTDTQYF

V: TRBV28
J: TRBJ2-4
D: -
size: -
DNA: TGTGCCAGCAGCCAACAGGGAACGGACATTCAGTACTTC
CDR3: CASSQQGTDIQYF

V: TRBV27
J: TRBJ2-1
D: TRBD2
size: -
DNA: TGTGCCAGCAGGGGAGCGGGAGGGGGGAATGAGCAGTTCTTC
CDR3: CASRGAGGGNEQFF

V: TRBV7-2
J: TRBJ1-1
D: TRBD1
size: -
DNA: TGTGCCAGCAGCTTAGGGGACAGGAGGAACACTGAAGCTTTCTTT
CDR3: CASSLGDRRNTEAFF

V: TRBV5-4
J: TRBJ2-4
D: -
size: -
DNA: TGTGCCAGCAGCTTGAGTGGGGGAGGCAAAAACATTCAGTACTTC
CDR3: CASSLSGGGKNIQYF

V: TRBV5-6
J: TRBJ1-1
D: TRBD1
size: -
DNA: TGTGCCAGCAGCCCCCCCCGGACAGGGGGCCTGTACACTGAAGCTTTCTTT
CDR3: CASSPPRTGGLYTEAFF

V: TRBV7-8
J: TRBJ2-6
D: -
size: -
DNA: TGTGCCAGCAGCTTCCTGTTGTTGGTTTCAGGGACTGGGGCCAACGTCCTGACTTTC
CDR3: CASSFLLLVSGTGANVLTF

V: TRBV28
J: TRBJ2-7
D: TRBD2
size: -
DNA: TGTGCCAGCAGTTCTCACTCCGGGACTAGCGGAACCTACGAGCAGTACTTC
CDR3: CASSSHSGTSGTYEQYF

V: TRBV11-3
J: TRBJ2-2
D: TRBD1
size: once
DNA: TGTGCCAGCACCACCCAGGGGGCGGACACCGGGGAGCTGTTTTTT
CDR3: CASTTQGADTGELFF

V: TRBV19
J: TRBJ1-2
D: -
size: -
DNA: TGTGCCAGTACATCGGGGGTGGAATCTGGCTACACCTTC
CDR3: CASTSGVESGYTF

V: TRBV7-2
J: TRBJ2-1
D: -
size: -
DNA: TGTGCCAGCATCCCTCTCGAGAACTATGAGCAGTTCTTC
CDR3: CASIPLENYEQFF

V: TRBV5-8
J: TRBJ2-7
D: TRBD2
size: -
DNA: TGTGCCAGCAGCTTGTCGGCTAGCGGTCACTACGAGCAGTACTTC
CDR3: CASSLSASGHYEQYF

V: TRBV10-3
J: TRBJ1-2
D: -
size: -
DNA: TGTGCCATCAGTGAGAAGGGGACTGCGTATGGCTACACCTTC
CDR3: CAISEKGTAYGYTF

V: TRBV6-6
J: TRBJ2-7
D: TRBD2
size: once
DNA: TGTGCCAGCTATTCTTCAAGCGGGAGCTCCGAGCAGTACTTC
CDR3: CASYSSSGSSEQYF

V: TRBV5-6
J: TRBJ2-7
D: TRBD1
size: -
DNA: TGTGCCAGCAGCCTTGGACAGGGTAGCTACGAGCAGTACTTC
CDR3: CASSLGQGSYEQYF

V: TRBV18
J: TRBJ1-5
D: -
size: -
DNA: TGTGCCAGCTCAGCGAACAGGGATCTTCAGCCCCAGCATTTT
CDR3: CASSANRDLQPQHF

V: TRBV2
J: TRBJ2-7
D: TRBD1
size: -
DNA: TGTGCCAGCAAGGGACAGGGGGCTAGCGAGCAGTACTTC
CDR3: CASKGQGASEQYF

V: TRBV7-2
J: TRBJ2-7
D: TRBD1
size: -
DNA: TGTGCCAGCGGCATACAGGGGTCAACCTACGAGCAGTACTTC
CDR3: CASGIQGSTYEQYF

V: TRBV6-5
J: TRBJ2-5
D: TRBD2
size: once
DNA: TGTGCCAGCAGTTACCCCACGGGGGGGGTGGAGACCCAGTACTTC
CDR3: CASSYPTGGVETQYF

V: TRBV4-1
J: TRBJ2-5
D: TRBD2
size: -
DNA: TGCGCCAGCAGCCTGGGGGGACGCGGGACTAGCGGAGGGGGGGAGACCCAGTACTTC
CDR3: CASSLGGRGTSGGGETQYF

V: TRBV5-6
J: TRBJ2-7
D: -
size: -
DNA: TGTGCCAGCAGCTTGGGGGCTGGTACAGCTTCCTACGAGCAGTACTTC
CDR3: CASSLGAGTASYEQYF

V: TRBV7-9
J: TRBJ2-1
D: TRBD2
size: few
DNA: TGTGCCAGCAGCCTCGAGGCTTGGACTAGTCCGGTTTGGGAGCAGTTCTTC
CDR3: CASSLEAWTSPVWEQFF